Listed below are T cell receptor beta chains from one sample, sequenced in a study of cytomegalovirus exposure and HLA in healthy donors. Assay used: immunoSEQ multiplex PCR; TCRdb lists only in-frame clones, some missing. This table holds about 82,000 clones, 70% to 85% found once. Sequenced sample: PBMCs. The receptors here all came from a human donor in good health. Each CDR3 is given with its conserved first and last residue. A D gene is named only where the DNA matches it firmly. Size tells how often a clone was seen (once, few, many) or the class of an expanded clone, and some rows leave it out.

>TRBJ2-1|NA|TRBV6-1|once
CASRGTGSHNEQFF
TGTGCCAGCAGGGGAACAGGGTCCCACAATGAGCAGTTCTTC
>TRBJ1-6|NA|TRBV9|NA
CASSVESENSPLHF
TGTGCCAGCAGCGTAGAAAGTGAGAATTCACCCCTCCACTTT
>TRBJ1-2|NA|TRBV13|NA
CASSLGLGRVGGYTF
TGTGCCAGCAGCTTAGGCCTGGGCAGGGTTGGTGGCTACACCTTC
>TRBJ2-1|TRBD2|TRBV4-1|NA
CASSHGLAGDYNEQFF
TGCGCCAGCAGCCATGGACTAGCGGGGGACTACAATGAGCAGTTCTTC
>TRBJ1-4|NA|TRBV19|NA
CASSIGTALRTTNEKLFF
TGTGCCAGTAGTATAGGGACAGCCCTACGTACAACTAATGAAAAACTGTTTTTT
>TRBJ2-7|TRBD2|TRBV5-1|once
CASSSPSSGDYEQYF
TGCGCCAGCAGCTCACCCTCTAGCGGGGACTACGAGCAGTACTTC
>TRBJ1-1|TRBD1|TRBV6-1|few
CASSLLGTGPEAFF
TGTGCCAGCAGCCTACTAGGGACAGGGCCTGAAGCTTTCTTT
>TRBJ2-2|TRBD1|TRBV2|once
CASSTPGTGGVGELFF
TGTGCCAGCAGTACCCCCGGGACAGGGGGCGTCGGGGAGCTGTTTTTT
>TRBJ2-2|TRBD1|TRBV6-1|NA
CASSVPDVRTGRKTGELFF
TGTGCCAGCAGTGTTCCAGACGTCAGGACAGGGCGTAAAACCGGGGAGCTGTTTTTT
>TRBJ2-7|TRBD2|TRBV7-6|few
CASSSRARTSRGEQYF
TGTGCCAGCAGCTCACGTGCTAGGACTAGCAGGGGCGAGCAGTACTTC
>TRBJ1-4|NA|TRBV7-9|NA
CASSLEGGRVNEKLFF
TGTGCCAGCAGCTTAGAAGGAGGAAGGGTTAATGAAAAACTGTTTTTT
>TRBJ2-2|TRBD1|TRBV7-8|NA
CASSPEGQITGELFF
TGTGCCAGCAGCCCAGAGGGACAGATTACCGGGGAGCTGTTTTTT
>TRBJ1-5|NA|TRBV15|NA
CATSRLPSGVSNQPQHF
TGTGCCACCAGCAGGTTACCGTCAGGGGTTAGCAATCAGCCCCAGCATTTT
>TRBJ2-4|TRBD1|TRBV6-5|once
CASSTTGINIQYF
TGTGCCAGCAGCACGACAGGGATAAACATTCAGTACTTC
>TRBJ1-5|NA|TRBV15|NA
CATSRRGRASNQPQHF
TGTGCCACCAGCCGCCGGGGAAGGGCTAGCAATCAGCCCCAGCATTTT
>TRBJ2-1|TRBD2|TRBV7-6|NA
CASSLVGGGNNEQFF
TGTGCCAGCAGCTTAGTGGGGGGGGGAAACAATGAGCAGTTCTTC
>TRBJ1-5|NA|TRBV27|NA
CASSPSPAGPHQPQHF
TGTGCCAGCAGTCCGTCCCCCGCCGGTCCCCATCAGCCCCAGCATTTT
>TRBJ2-7|NA|TRBV6-5|NA
CASSKQLYEQYF
TGTGCCAGCTCAAAACAGCTCTACGAGCAGTACTTC
>TRBJ2-7|NA|TRBV6-5|NA
CASSYSRGEQYF
TGTGCCAGCAGTTACTCGAGAGGTGAGCAGTACTTC
>TRBJ1-2|NA|TRBV5-4|NA
CASSFTGSNGYTF
TGTGCCAGCAGCTTCACAGGGTCGAATGGCTACACCTTC
>TRBJ2-5|TRBD1|TRBV5-1|NA
CASSLGTGVTETQYF
TGCGCCAGCAGCTTGGGGACAGGGGTGACAGAGACCCAGTACTTC
>TRBJ1-1|NA|TRBV19|NA
CASSMTHNPNTEAFF
TGTGCCAGTAGTATGACTCATAACCCGAACACTGAAGCTTTCTTT
>TRBJ2-1|NA|TRBV11-2|NA
CASSLASGTSTYNEQFF
TGTGCCAGCAGCTTAGCGAGTGGGACAAGCACCTACAATGAGCAGTTCTTC
>TRBJ2-5|TRBD2|TRBV11-2|NA
CASSPRLASQETQYF
TGTGCCAGCAGTCCGAGACTAGCGTCTCAAGAGACCCAGTACTTC
>TRBJ1-5|NA|TRBV7-9|NA
CASSLESSPQPQHF
TGTGCCAGCAGCTTAGAGTCCAGTCCTCAGCCCCAGCATTTT
>TRBJ2-7|TRBD1|TRBV7-6|few
CASSLGQGATYEQYF
TGTGCCAGCAGCTTAGGGCAGGGGGCGACTTACGAGCAGTACTTC
>TRBJ2-1|NA|TRBV7-9|NA
CASSSEVWLGDEQFF
TGTGCCAGCAGCTCAGAGGTTTGGCTTGGCGATGAGCAGTTCTTC
>TRBJ1-2|NA|TRBV14|once
CASSQRDRANYGYTF
TGTGCCAGCAGCCAGCGGGACCGCGCTAACTATGGCTACACCTTC
>TRBJ1-1|TRBD1|TRBV5-4|many
CASSLFGQGGNTEAFF
TGTGCCAGCAGCTTGTTCGGACAGGGGGGGAACACTGAAGCTTTCTTT
>TRBJ1-2|TRBD1|TRBV5-4|NA
CASSLRQGAGVSHGYTF
TGTGCCAGCAGCTTAAGACAGGGGGCAGGGGTATCGCATGGCTACACCTTC
>TRBJ1-1|NA|TRBV10-3|NA
CAISESQRGAEAFF
TGTGCCATCAGTGAGTCCCAACGGGGTGCTGAAGCTTTCTTT
>TRBJ2-7|NA|TRBV5-4|few
CASSLVGVTYEQYF
TGTGCCAGCAGCTTGGTTGGAGTTACCTACGAGCAGTACTTC
>TRBJ1-1|NA|TRBV7-9|NA
CASGRVANTEAFF
TGTGCCAGTGGGAGGGTCGCCAACACTGAAGCTTTCTTT
>TRBJ2-5|TRBD1|TRBV5-4|NA
CASTKTGTGVGETQYF
TGTGCCAGCACCAAAACCGGGACAGGGGTTGGAGAGACCCAGTACTTC
>TRBJ2-1|NA|TRBV4-1|NA
CASSSSISYNEQFF
TGCGCCAGCTCCTCGAGCATCTCCTACAATGAGCAGTTCTTC
>TRBJ2-7|NA|TRBV10-1|NA
CASSEQGYEQYF
TGCGCCAGCAGTGAGCAGGGCTACGAGCAGTACTTC
>TRBJ2-7|TRBD1|TRBV5-5|NA
CASSQQGAYEQYF
TGTGCCAGCAGCCAACAGGGGGCGTACGAGCAGTACTTC